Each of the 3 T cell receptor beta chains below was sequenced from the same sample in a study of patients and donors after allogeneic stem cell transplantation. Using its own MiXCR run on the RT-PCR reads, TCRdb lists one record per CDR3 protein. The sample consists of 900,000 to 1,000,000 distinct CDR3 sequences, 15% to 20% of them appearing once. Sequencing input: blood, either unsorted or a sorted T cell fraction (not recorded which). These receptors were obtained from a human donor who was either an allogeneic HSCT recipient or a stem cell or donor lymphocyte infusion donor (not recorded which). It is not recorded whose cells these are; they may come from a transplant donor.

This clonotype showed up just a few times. In nucleotides, the CDR3 is TGTGCCAGCAGCTTATCAAGGGACAATGAGCAGTTCTTC. Its protein is CASSLSRDNEQFF. V usage is TRBV7-8 and J usage is TRBJ2-1, with no clear D. Germline-derived CDR1 and CDR2 are SGHVS and FQNEAQ. V was clipped by 2 bases and J by 5 bases, with 7 bases between them. The CDR3 length is 13 residues.

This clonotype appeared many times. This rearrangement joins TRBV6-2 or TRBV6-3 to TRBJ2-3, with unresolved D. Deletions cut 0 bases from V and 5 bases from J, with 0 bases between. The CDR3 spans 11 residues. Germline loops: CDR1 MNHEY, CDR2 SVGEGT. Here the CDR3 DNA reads TGTGCCAGCAGTTACTCAGATACGCAGTATTTT. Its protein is CASSYSDTQYF.

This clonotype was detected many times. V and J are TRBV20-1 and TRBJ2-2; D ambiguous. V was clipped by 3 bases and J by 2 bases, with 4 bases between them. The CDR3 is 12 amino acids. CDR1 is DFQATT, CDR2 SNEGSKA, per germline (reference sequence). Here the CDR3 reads CSASGNTGELFF. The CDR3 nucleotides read TGCAGTGCTAGCGGAAACACCGGGGAGCTGTTTTTT.